Detailed here is one TCR beta chain. The entry originates in a study of cytomegalovirus exposure and HLA in healthy donors. The PCR contained 60 Vbeta and 13 Jbeta primers. Here immunoSEQ multiplex PCR was the method, and the copy in TCRdb shows in-frame clones only, minus some. The data hold 150,000 or so clones, with about 80% observed a single time. Germline values: CDR1 SGHVS, CDR2 FQNEAQ. The CDR3 is 13 amino acids. Trimming removed 6 bases from V and 9 bases from J; junction bases left unmatched: 7. The rearrangement links TRBV7-8 to TRBJ2-1; 8 bases match TRBD1. The sample consisted of PBMCs. This clonotype originated in a man aged 25 to 40 in good health and CMV-seropositive. The CDR3 sequence is CASRWDRSSEQFF. The CDR3 DNA sequence: TGTGCCAGCAGATGGGACAGGAGCAGTGAGCAGTTCTTC.